A selection of T cell receptor beta chains follows, all from one sample in a study of blood T cells in healthy people across ages. TCRdb re-analysed the 5' RACE reads in MiXCR, keeping a single row per CDR3 protein. Found here are around 940,000 distinct CDR3 sequences, roughly 51% of them singletons; the top ten hold about 22%. The sequencing sample was made of blood. The receptors come from an older woman in good health. CDR3s include the opening cysteine and the closing phenylalanine or tryptophan. A D gene is named only where the DNA matches it firmly. A row's size may be missing; if present it is once, few, many or a size class.

clone_size,cdr3_length,d_call,v_call,j_call,cdr3_nt,cdr3_aa
.,13,TRBD2,TRBV20-1,TRBJ2-5,TGCAGTGCCCCCGGGACTAGTCTGGAGACCCAGTACTTC,CSAPGTSLETQYF
.,14,TRBD2,TRBV29-1,TRBJ2-5,TGCAGCTGCTCCTCGGGAGGGTTCCAAGAGACCCAGTACTTC,CSCSSGGFQETQYF
.,17,.,TRBV2,TRBJ2-5,TGTGCCAGCAGTGAAGCTGGGGGGGCTCGCAATCGAGAGACCCAGTACTTC,CASSEAGGARNRETQYF
.,11,.,TRBV6-1,TRBJ2-7,TGTGCCAGCCATCAGGGCTACGAGCAGTACTTC,CASHQGYEQYF
once,12,.,TRBV7-2,TRBJ2-1,TGTGCCAGCAGCCCCACGTCGACTGGGCAGTTCTTC,CASSPTSTGQFF
.,12,.,TRBV24-1,TRBJ2-2,TGTGCCACGGGAACTTACACCGGGGAGCTGTTTTTT,CATGTYTGELFF
.,17,.,TRBV6-5,TRBJ1-5,TGTGCCAGCAGTTACTCGGTTTTGGGGGCACTGGTCCAGCCCCAGCATTTT,CASSYSVLGALVQPQHF
.,14,.,TRBV7-6,TRBJ2-7,TGTGCCAGCAGTTCTCGCGGTAGCTCCTACGAGCAGTACTTC,CASSSRGSSYEQYF
few,15,TRBD2,TRBV5-6,TRBJ2-1,TGTGCCAGCAGCTATACTAGCGGGAGTTACAATGAGCAGTTCTTC,CASSYTSGSYNEQFF
few,14,.,TRBV9,TRBJ2-3,TGTGCCAGCAGCCCAAGCTCCCTCAGGGATACGCAGTATTTT,CASSPSSLRDTQYF